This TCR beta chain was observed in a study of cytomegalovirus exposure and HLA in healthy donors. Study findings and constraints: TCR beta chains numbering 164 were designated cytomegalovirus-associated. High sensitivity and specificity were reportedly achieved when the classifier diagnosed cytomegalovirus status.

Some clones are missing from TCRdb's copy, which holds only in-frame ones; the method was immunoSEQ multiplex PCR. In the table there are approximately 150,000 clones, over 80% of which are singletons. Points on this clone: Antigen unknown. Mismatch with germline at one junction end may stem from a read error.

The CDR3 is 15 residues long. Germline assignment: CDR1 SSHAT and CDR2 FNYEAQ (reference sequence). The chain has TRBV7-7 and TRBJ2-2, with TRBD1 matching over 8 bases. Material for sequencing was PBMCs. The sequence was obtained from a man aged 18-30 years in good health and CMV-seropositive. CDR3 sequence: CASSLVTGDSGELFF. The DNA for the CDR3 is TGTGCTAGCAGCTTAGTGACAGGGGATTCCGGGGAGCTGTTTTTT.